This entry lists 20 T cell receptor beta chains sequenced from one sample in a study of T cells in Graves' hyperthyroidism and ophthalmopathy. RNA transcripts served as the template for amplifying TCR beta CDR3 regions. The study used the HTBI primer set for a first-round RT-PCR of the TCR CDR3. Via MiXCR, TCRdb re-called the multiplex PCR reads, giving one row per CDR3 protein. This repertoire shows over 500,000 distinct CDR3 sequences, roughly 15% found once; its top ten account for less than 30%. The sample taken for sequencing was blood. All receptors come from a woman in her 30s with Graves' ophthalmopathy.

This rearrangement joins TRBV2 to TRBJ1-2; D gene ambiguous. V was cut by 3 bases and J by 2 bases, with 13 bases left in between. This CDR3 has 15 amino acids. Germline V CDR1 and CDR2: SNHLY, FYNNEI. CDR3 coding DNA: TGTGCCAGCAGTGATTCGTTAGGAGGGAACTATGGCTACACCTTC. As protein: CASSDSLGGNYGYTF.

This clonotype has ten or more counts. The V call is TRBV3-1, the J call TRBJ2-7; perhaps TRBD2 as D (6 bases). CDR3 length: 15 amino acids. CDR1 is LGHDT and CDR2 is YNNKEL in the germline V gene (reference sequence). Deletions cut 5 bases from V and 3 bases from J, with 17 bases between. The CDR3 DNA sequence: TGTGCCAGCAGCTCGCCCGGGACTGCACGCTACGAGCAGTACTTC. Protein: CASSSPGTARYEQYF.

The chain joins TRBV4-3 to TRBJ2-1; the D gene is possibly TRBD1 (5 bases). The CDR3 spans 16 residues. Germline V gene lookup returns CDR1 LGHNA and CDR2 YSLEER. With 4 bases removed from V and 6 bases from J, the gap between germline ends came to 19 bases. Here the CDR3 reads CASSRTRADSINEQFF. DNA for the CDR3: TGCGCCAGCAGCCGGACAAGGGCCGACAGCATCAATGAGCAGTTCTTC.

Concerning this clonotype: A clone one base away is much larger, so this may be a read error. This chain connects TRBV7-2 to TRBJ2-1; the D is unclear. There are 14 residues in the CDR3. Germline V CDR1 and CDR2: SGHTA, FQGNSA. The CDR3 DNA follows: TGTGCCAGCAGCTTGGACCACGTAGTAAATGAGCAGCTCTTC. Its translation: CASSLDHVVNEQLF.

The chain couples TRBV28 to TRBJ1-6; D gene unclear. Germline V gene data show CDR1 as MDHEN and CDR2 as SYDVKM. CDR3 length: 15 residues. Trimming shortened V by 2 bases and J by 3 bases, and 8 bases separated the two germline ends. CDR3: CASSLQPFYNSPLHF. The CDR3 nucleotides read TGTGCCAGCAGTTTACAGCCTTTCTATAATTCACCCCTCCACTTT.

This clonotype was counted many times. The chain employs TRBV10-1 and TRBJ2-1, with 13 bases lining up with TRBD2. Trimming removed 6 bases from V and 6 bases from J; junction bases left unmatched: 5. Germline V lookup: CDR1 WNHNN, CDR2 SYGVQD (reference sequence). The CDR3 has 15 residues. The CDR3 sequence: CASSRGLAGVNEQFF. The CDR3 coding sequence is TGCGCCAGCAGCCGAGGACTAGCGGGGGTCAATGAGCAGTTCTTC.

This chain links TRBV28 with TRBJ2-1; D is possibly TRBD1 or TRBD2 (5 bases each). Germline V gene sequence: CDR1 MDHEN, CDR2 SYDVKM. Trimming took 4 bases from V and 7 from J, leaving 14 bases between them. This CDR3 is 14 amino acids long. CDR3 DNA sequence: TGTGCCAGCAGTTACCGGGGCCCTCGGAATGAGCAGTTCTTC. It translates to CASSYRGPRNEQFF.

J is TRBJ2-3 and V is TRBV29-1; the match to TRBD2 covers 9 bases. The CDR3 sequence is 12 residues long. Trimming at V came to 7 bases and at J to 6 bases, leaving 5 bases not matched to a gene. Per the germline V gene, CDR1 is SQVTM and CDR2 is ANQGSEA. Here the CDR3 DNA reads TGCAGCGGTTCTAGCGGGGCCGATACGCAGTATTTT. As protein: CSGSSGADTQYF.

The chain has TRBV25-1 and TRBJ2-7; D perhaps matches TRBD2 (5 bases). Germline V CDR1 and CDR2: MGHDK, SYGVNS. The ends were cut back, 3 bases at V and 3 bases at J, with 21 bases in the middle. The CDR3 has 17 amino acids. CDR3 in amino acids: CASSESLSRTGSYEQYF. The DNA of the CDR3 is TGTGCCAGCAGTGAGTCTTTATCTCGGACGGGAAGCTACGAGCAGTACTTC.

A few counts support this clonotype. The CDR3 here is CAIRGTGATPLHF. The CDR3 DNA follows: TGTGCCATCAGGGGCACCGGGGCGACACCCCTCCACTTT. The chain has TRBV10-3 and TRBJ1-6, with D perhaps TRBD1 (5 bases). CDR1 ENHRY and CDR2 SYGVKD come from the germline V gene. CDR3 length equals 13 residues. Trimming stripped 6 bases from V and 11 bases from J, with 14 bases between.

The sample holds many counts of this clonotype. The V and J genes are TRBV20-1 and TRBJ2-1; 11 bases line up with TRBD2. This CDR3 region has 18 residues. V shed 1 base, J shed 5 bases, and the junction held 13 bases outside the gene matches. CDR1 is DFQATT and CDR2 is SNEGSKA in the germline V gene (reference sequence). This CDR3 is CSARVWSSGRSPNNEQFF. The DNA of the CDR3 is TGCAGTGCTAGAGTTTGGTCTAGCGGGAGGTCACCAAACAATGAGCAGTTCTTC.

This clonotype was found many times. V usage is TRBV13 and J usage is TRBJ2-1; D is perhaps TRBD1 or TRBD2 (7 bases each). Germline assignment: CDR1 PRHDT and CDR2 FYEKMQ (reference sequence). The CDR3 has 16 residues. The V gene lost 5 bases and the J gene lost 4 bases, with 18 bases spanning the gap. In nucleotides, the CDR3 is TGTGCCAGCAGCACCTCAGGGGGGGGATTATACAATGAGCAGTTCTTC. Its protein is CASSTSGGGLYNEQFF. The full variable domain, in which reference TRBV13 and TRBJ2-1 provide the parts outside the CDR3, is AAGVIQSPRHLIKEKRETATLKCYPIPRHDTVYWYQQGPGQDPQFLISFYEKMQSDKGSIPDRFSAQQFSDYHSELNMSSLELGDSALYFCASSTSGGGLYNEQFFGPGTRLTVL.

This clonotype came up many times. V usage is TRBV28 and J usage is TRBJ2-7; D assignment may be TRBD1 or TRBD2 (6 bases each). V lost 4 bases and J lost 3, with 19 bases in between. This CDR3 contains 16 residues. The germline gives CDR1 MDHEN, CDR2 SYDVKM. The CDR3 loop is CASSWGAWQAFYEQYF. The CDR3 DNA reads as TGTGCCAGCAGTTGGGGGGCGTGGCAGGCCTTCTACGAGCAGTACTTC.

CDR3 sequence: CATRRGGTVNTEAFF. In nucleotides, the CDR3 is TGTGCCACCAGACGGGGGGGGACGGTGAACACTGAAGCTTTCTTT. The chain combines TRBV24-1 with TRBJ1-1, with D tentatively TRBD1 (5 bases). Between the trimmed V and J ends, which lost 7 bases and 0 bases, there was a span of 14 bases. This CDR3 has 15 residues. Germline V gene data show CDR1 as KGHDR and CDR2 as SFDVKD.

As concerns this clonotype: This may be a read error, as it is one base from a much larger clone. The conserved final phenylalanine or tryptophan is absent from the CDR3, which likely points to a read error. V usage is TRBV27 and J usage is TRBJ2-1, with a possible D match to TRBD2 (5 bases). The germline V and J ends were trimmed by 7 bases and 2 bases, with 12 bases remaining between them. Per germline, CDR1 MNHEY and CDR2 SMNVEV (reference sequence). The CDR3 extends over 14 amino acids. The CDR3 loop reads CASKLGSAYNEQFL. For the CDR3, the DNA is TGTGCCAGCAAGTTAGGGAGCGCCTACAATGAGCAGTTCCTC.

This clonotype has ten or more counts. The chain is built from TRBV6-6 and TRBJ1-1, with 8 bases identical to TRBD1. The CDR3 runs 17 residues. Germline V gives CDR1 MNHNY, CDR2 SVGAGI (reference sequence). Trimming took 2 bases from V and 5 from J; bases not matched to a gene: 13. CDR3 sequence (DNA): TGTGCCAGCAGTTACACAGGGACAGGACTTGGGTGGACTGAAGCTTTCTTT. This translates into CASSYTGTGLGWTEAFF.

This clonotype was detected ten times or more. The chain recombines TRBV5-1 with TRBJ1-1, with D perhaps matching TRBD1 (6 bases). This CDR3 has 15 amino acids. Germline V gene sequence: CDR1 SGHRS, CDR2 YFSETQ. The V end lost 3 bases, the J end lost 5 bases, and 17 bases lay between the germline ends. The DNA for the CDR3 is TGCGCCAGCAGCTCGACAACCGGACAGTCTACTGAAGCTTTCTTT. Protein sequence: CASSSTTGQSTEAFF. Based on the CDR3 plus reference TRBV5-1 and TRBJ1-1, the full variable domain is KAGVTQTPRYLIKTRGQQVTLSCSPISGHRSVSWYQQTPGQGLQFLFEYFSETQRNKGNFPGRFSGRQFSNSRSEMNVSTLELGDSALYLCASSSTTGQSTEAFFGQGTRLTVV.

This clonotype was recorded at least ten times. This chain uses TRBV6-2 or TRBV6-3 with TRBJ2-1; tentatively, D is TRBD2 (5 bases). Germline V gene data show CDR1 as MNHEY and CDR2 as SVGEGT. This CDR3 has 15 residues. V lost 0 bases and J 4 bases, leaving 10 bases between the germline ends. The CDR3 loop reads CASSYSEPGYNEQFF. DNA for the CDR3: TGTGCCAGCAGTTACTCAGAACCGGGATACAATGAGCAGTTCTTC.

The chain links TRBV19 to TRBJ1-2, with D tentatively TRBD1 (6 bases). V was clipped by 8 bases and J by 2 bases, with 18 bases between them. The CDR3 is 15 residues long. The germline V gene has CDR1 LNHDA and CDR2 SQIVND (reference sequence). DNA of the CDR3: TGTGCCAGTCAGGGGCGAGTTTCAAAGAACTATGGCTACACCTTC. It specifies CASQGRVSKNYGYTF.

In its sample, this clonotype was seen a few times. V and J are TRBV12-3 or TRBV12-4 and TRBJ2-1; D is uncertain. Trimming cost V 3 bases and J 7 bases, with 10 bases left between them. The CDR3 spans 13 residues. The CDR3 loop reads CASSFREWNEQFF. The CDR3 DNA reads TGTGCCAGCAGTTTTCGAGAGTGGAATGAGCAGTTCTTC.